This T cell receptor (beta chain) was documented in a study of blood T cell repertoires in COVID-19. TCRdb keeps only in-frame clones here, not all; method: immunoSEQ multiplex PCR. In the table there are a few hundred thousand clones, roughly 86% of which are singletons. Trimming took off 2 bases at V and 3 bases at J, with 7 bases between the two ends. The CDR3 consists of 13 residues. This clonotype was obtained from a woman aged 45-65 years who had recovered from COVID-19. The sequenced sample consisted of PBMCs or T cells enriched from blood (not recorded which). The V gene is TRBV12-3 or TRBV12-4, the J gene TRBJ1-1; no definite D call. The CDR3 protein is CASSLRGDTEAFF. In nucleotides, the CDR3 is TGTGCCAGCAGTTTACGGGGTGACACTGAAGCTTTCTTT.